The T cell receptor (beta chain) under discussion was sequenced for a study of early T cells in non-severe SARS-CoV-2 infection (TCRdb year 2021). Regarding the research as a whole: Because TCR sequencing relied on bulk RNA taken from unsorted whole blood, pairing of alpha and beta chains was not possible.

Set within a cohort of healthcare workers in London, UK, this nested case-control study involved weekly PCR testing of nasopharyngeal swabs along with blood sampling. Healthcare workers were recruited between 23 and 31 March 2020, during the week of the UK lockdown, and were followed weekly for up to about 15 weeks. Summary of the overall study and its limitations: VDJdb matching was skewed toward anti-spike CD8 responses and likely underestimated virus-specific expansions, missing private and CD4 specificities.

From a lookup of the germline V gene (reference sequence), CDR1 and CDR2 are DFQATT and SNEGSKA. The CDR3 starts with the cysteine, ends with the phenylalanine, and has 16 residues. Only the CDR3 DNA is retained, 48 bases long and in frame from the first base. The germline V and J ends show losses of 0 bases and 5 bases respectively, and no gene match explains 4 bases of the junction. The protocol used for the library was 5' RACE. Instrument used: NextSeq 500. In the TCR library protocol, unique molecular identifiers were attached to individual cDNA molecules to correct for PCR bias and sequencing error. Both TCR alpha and beta chains were sequenced, and tight co-correlation was observed between alpha and beta sequence abundances in each sample. In the source study's methods: V gene, J gene and CDR3 annotation of TCR sequences was performed with Decombinator V4. Expanded TCRs were defined as changing significantly between any two time points under a Poisson model with p below 0.0001. TCR abundances were normalised to the total number of TCRs sequenced in each sample and reported as counts per million. MAIT TCRs were defined by TRAV1-2 paired with TRAJ12, TRAJ20 or TRAJ33, and iNKT TCRs by TRAV10 paired with TRAJ18. A search of VDJdb, accessed on 1 November 2021, was run for TCRs annotated to CMV, EBV and SARS-CoV-2, with TCRs annotated for multiple antigens excluded. The raw public data were reprocessed by TCRdb itself: fastp quality trimming at Q25, MiXCR clonotype calling, in-frame beta chains only. When rows share a CDR3 protein, they turn into one entry using the most common DNA and genes. Here the V and J calls rest on TCRdb's processing, not on the authors' analysis. Across this sample there are roughly 99,000 distinct CDR3 sequences, with roughly 11% seen only once. In total, the top ten clones hold more than 6.5% of the sample.

This clonotype has just a few counts. Its specific antigen is unknown. No qualities accompany the bases; no much larger clone lies one base away. This TCR was recovered from an adult who was a healthcare worker with PCR-confirmed SARS-CoV-2 infection or an uninfected control (not recorded which). The sample was whole blood. This sequence uses TRBV20-1 and TRBJ2-3, and 14 junction bases match TRBD2. The DNA is TGCAGTGCTAGAGAGGGACTAGCGGGAGAGGGAGATACGCAGTATTTT. The resulting protein is CSAREGLAGEGDTQYF.